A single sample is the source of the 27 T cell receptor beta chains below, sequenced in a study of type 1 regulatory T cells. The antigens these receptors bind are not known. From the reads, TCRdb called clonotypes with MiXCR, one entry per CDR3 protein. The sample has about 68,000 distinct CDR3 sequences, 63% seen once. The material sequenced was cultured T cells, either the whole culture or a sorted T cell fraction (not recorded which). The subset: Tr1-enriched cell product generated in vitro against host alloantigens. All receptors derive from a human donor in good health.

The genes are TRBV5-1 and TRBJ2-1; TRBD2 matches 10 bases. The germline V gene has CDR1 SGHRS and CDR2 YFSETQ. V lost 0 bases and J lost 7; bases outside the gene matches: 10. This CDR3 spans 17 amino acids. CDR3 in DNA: TGCGCCAGCAGCTTGGATGGTAGCGGGAGGATGTGGAATGAGCAGTTCTTC. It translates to CASSLDGSGRMWNEQFF. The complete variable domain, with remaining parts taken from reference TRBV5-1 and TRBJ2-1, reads KAGVTQTPRYLIKTRGQQVTLSCSPISGHRSVSWYQQTPGQGLQFLFEYFSETQRNKGNFPGRFSGRQFSNSRSEMNVSTLELGDSALYLCASSLDGSGRMWNEQFFGPGTRLTVL.

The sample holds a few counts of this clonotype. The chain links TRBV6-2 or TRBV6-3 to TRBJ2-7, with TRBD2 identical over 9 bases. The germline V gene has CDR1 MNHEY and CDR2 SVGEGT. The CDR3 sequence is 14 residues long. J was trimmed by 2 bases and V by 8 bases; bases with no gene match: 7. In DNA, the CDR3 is TGTGCCAGCGAGCCGACTAGCGGAGCCTACGAGCAGTACTTC. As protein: CASEPTSGAYEQYF.

CDR3 sequence (DNA): TGCGCCAGCAGCTTGGGAGGACGGGGTAATCAGCCCCAGCATTTT. Its protein product is CASSLGGRGNQPQHF. The V gene is TRBV5-1, the J gene TRBJ1-5; D is unresolved. The V and J ends lost 0 bases and 4 bases respectively, with 11 bases between them. CDR1 is SGHRS and CDR2 is YFSETQ in the germline V gene. The CDR3 consists of 15 residues.

CDR3 amino acids: CASRPSRASNTGELFF. The CDR3 region has the DNA TGTGCCAGCAGACCATCGAGGGCTTCGAACACCGGGGAGCTGTTTTTT. V gene TRBV12-3 or TRBV12-4 combines with J gene TRBJ2-2; D might be TRBD2 (5 bases). Trimming left V 6 bases short and J 0 bases short, with 14 bases between. CDR3 length equals 16 residues.

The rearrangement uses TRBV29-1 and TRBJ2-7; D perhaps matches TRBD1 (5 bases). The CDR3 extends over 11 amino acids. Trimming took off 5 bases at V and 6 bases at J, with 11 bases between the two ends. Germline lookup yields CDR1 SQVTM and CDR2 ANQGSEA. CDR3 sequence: CSVTLDSEQYF. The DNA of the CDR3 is TGCAGCGTTACTCTAGACAGCGAGCAGTACTTC.

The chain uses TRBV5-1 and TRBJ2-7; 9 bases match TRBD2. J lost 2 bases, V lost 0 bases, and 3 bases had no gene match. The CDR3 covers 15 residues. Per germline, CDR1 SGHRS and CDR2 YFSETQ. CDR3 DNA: TGCGCCAGCAGCTTGGTCGCGGGGGGGGCCTACGAGCAGTACTTC. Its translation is CASSLVAGGAYEQYF.

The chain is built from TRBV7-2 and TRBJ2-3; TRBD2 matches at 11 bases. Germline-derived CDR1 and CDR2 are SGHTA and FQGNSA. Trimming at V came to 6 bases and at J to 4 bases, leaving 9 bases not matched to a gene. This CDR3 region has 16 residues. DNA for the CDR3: TGTGCCAGCAGTCCGACTCTAGCGGGAGGCTCAGATACGCAGTATTTT. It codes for CASSPTLAGGSDTQYF.

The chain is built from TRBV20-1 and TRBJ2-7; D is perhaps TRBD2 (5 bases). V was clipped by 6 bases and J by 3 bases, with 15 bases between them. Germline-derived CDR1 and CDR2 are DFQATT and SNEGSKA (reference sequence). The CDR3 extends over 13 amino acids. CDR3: CSARRTGNYEQYF. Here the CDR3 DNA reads TGCAGTGCACGGAGGACTGGGAACTACGAGCAGTACTTC.

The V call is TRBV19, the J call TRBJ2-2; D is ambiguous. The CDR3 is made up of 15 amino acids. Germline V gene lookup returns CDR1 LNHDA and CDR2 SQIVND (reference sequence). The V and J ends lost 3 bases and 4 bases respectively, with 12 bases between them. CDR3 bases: TGTGCCAGTAGTATCAGAGCCCTGGCCACCGGGGAGCTGTTTTTT. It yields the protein CASSIRALATGELFF. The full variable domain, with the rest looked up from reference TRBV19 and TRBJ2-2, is DGGITQSPKYLFRKEGQNVTLSCEQNLNHDAMYWYRQDPGQGLRLIYYSQIVNDFQKGDIAEGYSVSREKKESFPLTVTSAQKNPTAFYLCASSIRALATGELFFGEGSRLTVL.

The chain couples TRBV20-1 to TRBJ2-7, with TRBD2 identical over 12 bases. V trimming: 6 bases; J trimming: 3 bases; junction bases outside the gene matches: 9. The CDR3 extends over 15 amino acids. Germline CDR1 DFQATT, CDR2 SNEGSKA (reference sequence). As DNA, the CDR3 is TGCAGTGCGAAGGCCCCGACTAGCGGGAGCTACGAGCAGTACTTC. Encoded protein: CSAKAPTSGSYEQYF.

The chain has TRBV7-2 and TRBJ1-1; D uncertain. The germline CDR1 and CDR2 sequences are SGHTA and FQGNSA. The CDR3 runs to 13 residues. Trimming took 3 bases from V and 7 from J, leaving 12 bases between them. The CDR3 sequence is CASSFRGSIEAFF. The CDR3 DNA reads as TGTGCCAGCAGCTTCCGTGGGTCTATTGAAGCTTTCTTT.

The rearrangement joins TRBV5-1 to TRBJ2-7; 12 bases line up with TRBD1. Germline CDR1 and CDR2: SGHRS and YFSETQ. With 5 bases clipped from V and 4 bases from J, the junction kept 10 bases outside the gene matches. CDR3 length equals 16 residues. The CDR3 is CASSLDTGQGAYEQYF. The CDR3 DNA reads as TGCGCCAGCAGTCTCGATACGGGACAGGGGGCTTACGAGCAGTACTTC.

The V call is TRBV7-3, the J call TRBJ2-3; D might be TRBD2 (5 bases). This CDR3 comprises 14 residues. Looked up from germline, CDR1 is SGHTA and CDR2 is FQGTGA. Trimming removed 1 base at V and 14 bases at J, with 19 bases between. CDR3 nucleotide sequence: TGTGCCAGCAGCTTAAACCGGGCGGCCGGGGAGCTGTATTTT. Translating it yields CASSLNRAAGELYF.

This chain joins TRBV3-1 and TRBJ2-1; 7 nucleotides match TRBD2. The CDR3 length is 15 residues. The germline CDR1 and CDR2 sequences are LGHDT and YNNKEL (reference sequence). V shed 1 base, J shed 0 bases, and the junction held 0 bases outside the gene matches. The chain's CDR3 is CASSQVAGSYNEQFF. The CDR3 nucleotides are TGTGCCAGCAGCCAAGTAGCGGGCTCCTACAATGAGCAGTTCTTC.

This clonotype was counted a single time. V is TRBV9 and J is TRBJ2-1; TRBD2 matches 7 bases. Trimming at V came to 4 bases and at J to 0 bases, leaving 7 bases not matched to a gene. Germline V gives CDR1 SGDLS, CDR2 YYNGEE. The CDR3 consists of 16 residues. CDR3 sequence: CASSTRLAGSYNEQFF. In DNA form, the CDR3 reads TGTGCCAGCAGCACCCGACTAGCCGGCTCCTACAATGAGCAGTTCTTC.

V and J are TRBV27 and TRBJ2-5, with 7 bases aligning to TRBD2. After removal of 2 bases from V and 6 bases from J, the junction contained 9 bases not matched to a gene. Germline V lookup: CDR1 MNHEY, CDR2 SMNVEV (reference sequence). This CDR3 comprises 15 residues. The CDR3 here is CASSLSLAVEQTQYF. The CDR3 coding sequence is TGTGCCAGCAGTTTAAGTCTAGCGGTTGAGCAGACCCAGTACTTC.

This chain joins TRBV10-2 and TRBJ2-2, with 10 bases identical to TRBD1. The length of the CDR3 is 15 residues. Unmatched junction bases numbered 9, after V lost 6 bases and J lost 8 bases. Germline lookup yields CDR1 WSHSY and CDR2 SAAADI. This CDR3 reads CASRTGDRGPGELFF. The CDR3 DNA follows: TGCGCCAGCAGAACCGGGGACAGGGGCCCTGGGGAGCTGTTTTTT.

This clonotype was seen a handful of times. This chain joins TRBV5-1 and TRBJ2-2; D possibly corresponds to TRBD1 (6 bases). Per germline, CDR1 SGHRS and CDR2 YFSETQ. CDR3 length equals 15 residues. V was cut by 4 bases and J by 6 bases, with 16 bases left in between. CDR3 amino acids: CASSLILDSPGELFF. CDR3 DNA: TGCGCCAGCAGCCTCATACTGGACAGTCCCGGGGAGCTGTTTTTT.

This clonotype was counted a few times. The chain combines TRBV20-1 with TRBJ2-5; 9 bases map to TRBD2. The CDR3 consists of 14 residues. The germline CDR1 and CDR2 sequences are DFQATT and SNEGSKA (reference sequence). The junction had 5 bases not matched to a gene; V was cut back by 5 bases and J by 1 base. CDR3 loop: CSAPAGGSQETQYF. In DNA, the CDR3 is TGCAGTGCTCCGGCGGGGGGGAGCCAAGAGACCCAGTACTTC.

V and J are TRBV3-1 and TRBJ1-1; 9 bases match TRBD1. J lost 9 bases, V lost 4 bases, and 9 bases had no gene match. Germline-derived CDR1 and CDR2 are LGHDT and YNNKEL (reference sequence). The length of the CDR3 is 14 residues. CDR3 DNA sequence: TGTGCCAGCAGCCTCCAGGTGGGACAGGGCCAAGCTTTCTTT. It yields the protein CASSLQVGQGQAFF.

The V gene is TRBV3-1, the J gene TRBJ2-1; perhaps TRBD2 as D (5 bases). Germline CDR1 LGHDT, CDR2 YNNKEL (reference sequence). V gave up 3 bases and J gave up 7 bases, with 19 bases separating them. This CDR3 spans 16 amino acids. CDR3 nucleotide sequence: TGTGCCAGCAGCCAGCTCGGGCCCTTGAGGGAAAATGAGCAGTTCTTC. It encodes CASSQLGPLRENEQFF.

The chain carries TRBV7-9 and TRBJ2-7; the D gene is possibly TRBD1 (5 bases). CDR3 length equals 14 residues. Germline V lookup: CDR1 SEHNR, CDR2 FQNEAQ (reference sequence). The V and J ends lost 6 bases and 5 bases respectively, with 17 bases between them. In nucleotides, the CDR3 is TGTGCCAGCAGACAAACAGGTCTTGGCGACGAGCAGTACTTC. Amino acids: CASRQTGLGDEQYF.

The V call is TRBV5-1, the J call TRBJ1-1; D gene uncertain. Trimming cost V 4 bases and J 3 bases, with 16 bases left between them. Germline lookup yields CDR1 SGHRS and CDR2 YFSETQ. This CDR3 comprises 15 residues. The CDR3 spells CASSQEGRADTEAFF. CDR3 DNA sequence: TGCGCCAGCAGCCAAGAAGGGAGAGCGGACACTGAAGCTTTCTTT.

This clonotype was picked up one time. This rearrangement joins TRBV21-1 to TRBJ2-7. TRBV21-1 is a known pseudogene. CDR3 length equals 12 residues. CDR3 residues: CASDTVSYEQYF. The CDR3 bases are TGTGCCAGCGACACGGTGTCCTACGAGCAGTACTTC.

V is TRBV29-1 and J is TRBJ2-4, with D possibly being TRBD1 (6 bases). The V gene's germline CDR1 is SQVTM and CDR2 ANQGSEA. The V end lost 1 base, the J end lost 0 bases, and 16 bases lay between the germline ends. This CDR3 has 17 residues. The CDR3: CSVEGQEKNLAKNIQYF. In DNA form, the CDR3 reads TGCAGCGTTGAAGGACAGGAAAAGAACCTAGCCAAAAACATTCAGTACTTC.

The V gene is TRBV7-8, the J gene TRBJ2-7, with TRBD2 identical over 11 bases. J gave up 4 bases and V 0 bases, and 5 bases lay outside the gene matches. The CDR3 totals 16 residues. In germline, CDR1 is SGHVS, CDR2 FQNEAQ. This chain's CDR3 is CASSLAGLAGQYEQYF. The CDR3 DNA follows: TGTGCCAGCAGCTTAGCAGGACTAGCGGGCCAGTACGAGCAGTACTTC.

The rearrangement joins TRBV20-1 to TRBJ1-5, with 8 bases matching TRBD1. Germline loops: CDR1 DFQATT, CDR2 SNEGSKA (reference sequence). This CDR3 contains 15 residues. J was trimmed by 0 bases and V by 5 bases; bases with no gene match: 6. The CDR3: CSAGGQDHSNQPQHF. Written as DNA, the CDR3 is TGCAGTGCTGGGGGACAGGACCATAGCAATCAGCCCCAGCATTTT.